This T cell receptor beta chain emerged from a study of T cells in Graves' hyperthyroidism and ophthalmopathy. Findings and limits, study-wide: Blood also contained most expanded thyroid clonotypes above 0.001. Ophthalmopathy prediction by the model preceded onset by a median approximately 5.9 months.

Amplified regions were TCR beta CDR3 sequences from RNA transcripts. HTBI primers drove first-round RT-PCR of the TCR CDR3. TCRdb used MiXCR to reprocess the multiplex PCR reads, holding one entry per CDR3 protein. Of roughly 570,000 distinct CDR3 sequences listed, around 45% are singletons. This clonotype was detected ten times or more. Its antigen is unknown. V was pared by 2 bases and J by 4 bases, with 11 bases between. Germline V CDR1 and CDR2: SEHNR, FQNEAQ (reference sequence). The CDR3 length is 15 residues. The chain recombines TRBV7-9 with TRBJ1-4, with D tentatively TRBD1 (5 bases). This clonotype originated in a woman aged 18-29 years with Graves' hyperthyroidism. The sequencing input was peripheral blood or thyroid tissue (not recorded which). The CDR3 nucleotides read TGTGCCAGCAGCTTACCAGGGACCAATAATGAAAAACTGTTTTTT. Translating it yields CASSLPGTNNEKLFF.